This is a list of T cell receptor beta chains from one sample in a study of blood T cells in healthy people across ages. TCRdb ran MiXCR on the 5' RACE reads and lists one entry per CDR3 protein. The table lists fewer than 900,000 distinct CDR3 sequences, around 34% of them singletons. The specimen was blood. The receptors were gathered from a man aged 18 to 29 in good health. Each CDR3 is given with its conserved first and last residue. D genes are given only for firm matches. Clone size is stated in some rows and not others, as once, few, many or a class when expanded.

j_call v_call d_call clone_size cdr3_aa cdr3_nt
TRBJ1-6 TRBV20-1 NA few CSARPAYNSPLHF TGCAGTGCCCGGCCGGCCTATAATTCACCCCTCCACTTT
TRBJ1-5 TRBV20-1 NA NA CSASTTHSNQPQHF TGCAGTGCTTCGACAACTCATAGCAATCAGCCCCAGCATTTT
TRBJ2-5 TRBV11-3 NA NA CTSSLRGSETQYF TGTACCAGCAGCTTACGGGGATCGGAGACCCAGTACTTC
TRBJ2-1 TRBV24-1 NA NA CATSPRRELAYNGQFF TGTGCCACCAGCCCCCGACGGGAACTAGCCTACAATGGGCAGTTCTTC
TRBJ2-3 TRBV29-1 NA many CSVQGPVGGDTQYF TGCAGCGTCCAGGGTCCGGTGGGTGGGGATACGCAGTATTTT
TRBJ1-2 TRBV7-6 TRBD1 many CASSSGQGAVAGYTF TGTGCCAGCAGCTCCGGACAGGGGGCAGTTGCTGGCTACACCTTC
TRBJ2-3 TRBV7-9 TRBD2 NA CASSLLSSGTDSCTQYF TGTGCCAGCAGCTTACTGTCTAGCGGAACCGACTCCTGTACGCAGTATTTT
TRBJ1-1 TRBV29-1 NA NA CSVTDGQHGINTEAFF TGCAGCGTTACCGACGGACAACATGGCATAAACACTGAAGCTTTCTTT
TRBJ2-3 TRBV13 NA NA CASSLGDVDTQYF TGTGCCAGCAGCTTAGGCGATGTGGATACGCAGTATTTT
TRBJ2-1 TRBV6-2/TRBV6-3 NA NA CASGPEAYNEQFF TGTGCCAGCGGCCCGGAGGCATACAATGAGCAGTTCTTC
TRBJ2-7 TRBV27 NA few CASSFKFRRDGNRRASYEQYF TGTGCCAGCAGTTTTAAGTTTCGACGGGACGGAAACCGGAGAGCCTCCTACGAGCAGTACTTC
TRBJ2-6 TRBV5-1 NA NA CASSLTGASSGANVLTF TGCGCCAGCAGCTTAACAGGCGCAAGCTCTGGGGCCAACGTCCTGACTTTC
TRBJ2-7 TRBV6-2/TRBV6-3 TRBD2 few CASTGGTSSDEQYF TGTGCCAGCACCGGGGGGACTAGCAGCGACGAGCAGTACTTC
TRBJ2-5 TRBV4-3 TRBD2 many CASSPENVAGGQKETQYF TGCGCCAGCAGCCCAGAAAACGTAGCGGGGGGCCAGAAAGAGACCCAGTACTTC
TRBJ2-5 TRBV2 TRBD2 many CASSPLAGDETQYF TGTGCCAGCAGCCCTCTAGCGGGGGACGAGACCCAGTACTTC
TRBJ2-1 TRBV7-9 NA NA CASSLAEIMSNEQFF TGTGCCAGCAGCTTAGCGGAAATCATGAGCAATGAGCAGTTCTTC
TRBJ1-5 TRBV6-2/TRBV6-3 NA few CANSNAGNQPQHF TGTGCCAACAGTAATGCAGGGAATCAGCCCCAGCATTTT
TRBJ1-1 TRBV5-5 NA few CASSLGGGIRTGAEAFF TGTGCCAGCAGCTTGGGGGGCGGAATAAGAACGGGGGCTGAAGCTTTCTTT
TRBJ2-5 TRBV14 NA NA CASSYTWGRETQYF TGTGCCAGCAGCTACACTTGGGGGCGAGAGACCCAGTACTTC
TRBJ1-6 TRBV6-5 NA few CASSTGHGNSPLHF TGTGCCAGCAGTACGGGACACGGGAATTCACCCCTCCACTTT
TRBJ2-2 TRBV7-2 TRBD2 NA CASSSRTSGGPSRGELFF TGTGCCAGCAGCTCTAGGACTAGCGGGGGGCCATCCCGCGGGGAGCTGTTTTTT
TRBJ1-4 TRBV7-2 NA NA CASSLGGKGNEKLFF TGTGCCAGCAGCTTAGGAGGGAAGGGTAATGAAAAACTGTTTTTT
TRBJ2-4 TRBV4-2 TRBD2 NA CASSHGTSGDTKNIQYF TGTGCCAGCAGCCACGGGACTAGCGGGGATACCAAAAACATTCAGTACTTC
TRBJ2-1 TRBV4-1 TRBD1 NA CASSQDPNWTGTGGEQFF TGCGCCAGCAGCCAAGATCCGAACTGGACAGGGACTGGAGGTGAGCAGTTCTTC
TRBJ2-3 TRBV12-3/TRBV12-4 TRBD1 once CASSWGQSTDAQYF TGTGCCAGCAGTTGGGGACAGAGCACAGATGCGCAGTATTTT
TRBJ2-7 TRBV12-3/TRBV12-4 NA NA CASSLQGREQYF TGTGCCAGCAGTCTCCAGGGTCGAGAGCAGTACTTC
TRBJ2-1 TRBV3-1 TRBD2 few CASSPRLAKTYNEQFF TGTGCCAGCAGCCCACGACTAGCTAAGACCTACAATGAGCAGTTCTTC
TRBJ2-4 TRBV6-2/TRBV6-3 NA NA CASSYSGVGKKDIQYF TGTGCCAGCAGTTACAGTGGGGTCGGGAAGAAGGACATTCAGTACTTC
TRBJ1-1 TRBV5-1 NA NA CASSPSSGYMNTEAFF TGCGCCAGCAGCCCCTCTTCGGGATACATGAACACTGAAGCTTTCTTT
TRBJ2-7 TRBV4-1 TRBD1 NA CASSRGPGTGLRATYEQYF TGCGCCAGCAGCCGCGGACCCGGGACAGGTTTACGGGCTACCTACGAGCAGTACTTC
TRBJ1-5 TRBV7-8 NA few CASSPNSLDQPQHF TGTGCCAGCAGCCCCAATTCGTTGGATCAGCCCCAGCATTTT
TRBJ2-7 TRBV20-1 NA few CSAHRDSENYEQYF TGCAGTGCTCACCGGGACTCAGAAAACTACGAGCAGTACTTC
TRBJ2-3 TRBV11-3 NA NA CASSLDHGDTQYF TGTGCCAGCAGCTTAGATCATGGCGATACGCAGTATTTT
TRBJ2-5 TRBV5-1 NA NA CATKGNTGNNGQYF TGCGCCACCAAGGGGAATACAGGGAACAATGGGCAGTACTTC
TRBJ2-5 TRBV20-1 NA few CSARGTETGATQETQYF TGCAGTGCTAGAGGAACGGAAACGGGGGCCACCCAAGAGACCCAGTACTTC
TRBJ2-1 TRBV6-4 NA many CASSDSGLEGNEQFF TGTGCCAGCAGTGACTCGGGACTCGAAGGCAATGAGCAGTTCTTC
TRBJ2-1 TRBV4-1 TRBD2 many CASSRGTSLPNNEQFF TGCGCCAGCAGCCGCGGGACTAGCTTACCCAACAATGAGCAGTTCTTC